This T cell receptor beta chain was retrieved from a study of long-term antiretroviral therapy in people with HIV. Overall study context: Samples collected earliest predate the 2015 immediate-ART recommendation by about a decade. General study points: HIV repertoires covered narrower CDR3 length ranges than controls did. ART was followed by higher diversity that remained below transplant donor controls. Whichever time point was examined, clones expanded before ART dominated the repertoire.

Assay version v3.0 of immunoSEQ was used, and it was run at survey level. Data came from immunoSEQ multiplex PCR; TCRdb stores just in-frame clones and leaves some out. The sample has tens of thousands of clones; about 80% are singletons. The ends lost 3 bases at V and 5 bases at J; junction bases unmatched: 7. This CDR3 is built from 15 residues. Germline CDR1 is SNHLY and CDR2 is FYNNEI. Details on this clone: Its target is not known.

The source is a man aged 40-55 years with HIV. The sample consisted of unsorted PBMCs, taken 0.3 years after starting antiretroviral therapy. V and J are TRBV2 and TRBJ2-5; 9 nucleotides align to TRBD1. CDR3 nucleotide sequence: TGTGCCAGCAGTGACCTTGACAGGGGGGGGGAGACCCAGTACTTC. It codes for CASSDLDRGGETQYF.